This is a list of T cell receptor beta chains from one sample in a study of naive and memory T cell subsets. TCRdb re-derived calls from the UMI-ligation and nested PCR reads in MiXCR, one entry per CDR3 protein. This table has over 80,000 distinct CDR3 sequences, around 11% appearing once. Material: naive CD4+ T cells from blood. Receptor source: a human donor in good health. Both conserved end residues are part of each CDR3. Fields, in order: clone size, D gene, J gene, V gene, CDR3 DNA, CDR3 protein. A D gene is named only where the DNA matches it firmly. Clone size is stated in some rows and not others, as once, few, many or a class when expanded.

many,.,TRBJ2-3,TRBV18,TGTGCCAGCTCGCGGGACAGCGCAGATACGCAGTATTTT,CASSRDSADTQYF
.,TRBD2,TRBJ2-7,TRBV7-2,TGTGCCAGCAGCTTAGATGGGGGTAGCGGGAGGTACAGGGCCTACGAGCAGTACTTC,CASSLDGGSGRYRAYEQYF
.,.,TRBJ2-7,TRBV12-3/TRBV12-4,TGTGCCAGCAGTTTGTTTTCCGGCTACGAGCAGTACTTC,CASSLFSGYEQYF
.,.,TRBJ1-1,TRBV12-3/TRBV12-4,TGTGCCAGCAGTTTAGGGGCCGGAAGAGCTTTCTTT,CASSLGAGRAFF
many,.,TRBJ2-3,TRBV4-3,TGCGCCAGCAGCCAAGATCTTAAGAGGGCTAAAACAGATACGCAGTATTTT,CASSQDLKRAKTDTQYF
.,.,TRBJ1-1,TRBV6-2/TRBV6-3,TGTGCCAGCAGTTATCGTATCCTCATGAACACTGAAGCTTTCTTT,CASSYRILMNTEAFF
once,.,TRBJ1-5,TRBV21-1,TGTGCCAGCAGCAATTACGGTCAGCCCCAGCATTTT,CASSNYGQPQHF
many,.,TRBJ2-5,TRBV12-3/TRBV12-4,TGTGCCAGCAGCTCCCGAGAGACCCAGTACTTC,CASSSRETQYF
.,.,TRBJ2-7,TRBV20-1,TGCAGTGCTAGAGGGATAAAGGGCCGGAACGCCGAGCAGTACTTC,CSARGIKGRNAEQYF
.,TRBD2,TRBJ2-1,TRBV2,TGTGCCAGCAGTGAGTGGGGACTAGACAATGAGCAGTTCTTC,CASSEWGLDNEQFF
few,TRBD2,TRBJ2-1,TRBV6-5,TGTGCCAGCAGAGGAACTAGCGGCAGCTCCTACAATGAGCAGTTCTTC,CASRGTSGSSYNEQFF
.,.,TRBJ2-3,TRBV4-3,TGCGCCAGCAGCCAAGTTACAACTAACACAGATACGCAGTATTTT,CASSQVTTNTDTQYF
.,.,TRBJ1-2,TRBV20-1,TGCAGTGCTATATCTCAGGGCCACTATGGCTACACCTTC,CSAISQGHYGYTF
many,TRBD2,TRBJ2-3,TRBV18,TGTGCCAGCTCGCCCCGTGGACTAGCGGGAGGTCCAGATACGCAGTATTTT,CASSPRGLAGGPDTQYF
.,TRBD1,TRBJ1-1,TRBV6-2/TRBV6-3,TGTGCCAGCAGTTCCCCGGACAGGCGGGAAGCTTTCTTT,CASSSPDRREAFF
few,.,TRBJ2-7,TRBV10-3,TGTGCCATCAGTGTTAGGGGGTCCTCCTACGAGCAGTACTTC,CAISVRGSSYEQYF
many,.,TRBJ2-1,TRBV28,TGTGCCAGCAGTTTACCGAAGTTCCACAATGAGCAGTTCTTC,CASSLPKFHNEQFF
many,TRBD2,TRBJ2-4,TRBV14,TGTGCCAGCAGCCAAGGGCGCAGCGGGAGGCCCAGCCTCGGCAAAAACATTCAGTACTTC,CASSQGRSGRPSLGKNIQYF
few,TRBD2,TRBJ2-1,TRBV5-1,TGCGCCAGCAGCCTTATTCCGGCGGGGGGCTCGGGTGAGCAGTTCTTC,CASSLIPAGGSGEQFF
few,.,TRBJ2-1,TRBV18,TGTGCCAGCTCACCTCCGGGACAAGGAGCCTACAATGAGCAGTTCTTC,CASSPPGQGAYNEQFF
few,.,TRBJ2-1,TRBV6-2/TRBV6-3,TGTGCCAGCAGTTACTCCAGCGGTTGGGGCTATGAGCAGTTCTTC,CASSYSSGWGYEQFF
.,.,TRBJ2-7,TRBV20-1,TGCAGTGCTAGAGTGGGGGGGGCCAGGGTTGGCGAGCAGTACTTC,CSARVGGARVGEQYF
.,.,TRBJ1-3,TRBV7-8,TGTGCCAGCAGCTTAGCGGGTGGTGGACCTGGAAACACCATATATTTT,CASSLAGGGPGNTIYF
few,.,TRBJ2-2,TRBV29-1,TGCAGCGCGAAAACAGGGCCCGGGGAGCTGTTTTTT,CSAKTGPGELFF
.,.,TRBJ2-3,TRBV20-1,TGCAGTGCTAGGGCTGATACGCAGTATTTT,CSARADTQYF
.,.,TRBJ1-2,TRBV19,TGTGCCAGTAGGATTGGGCAGACCTATGGCTACACCTTC,CASRIGQTYGYTF
few,.,TRBJ2-5,TRBV6-5,TGTGCCAGCAGTTACTCGACCAGTACGGAGACCCAGTACTTC,CASSYSTSTETQYF
.,.,TRBJ2-7,TRBV18,TGTGCCAGCTCACCACAGGGTGGTCCCTACGAGCAGTACTTC,CASSPQGGPYEQYF
many,.,TRBJ2-1,TRBV24-1,TGTGCCACCAGTCCCGCTAGCTACAATGAGCAGTTCTTC,CATSPASYNEQFF
many,.,TRBJ2-6,TRBV29-1,TGCAGCACCAAGGGCGACGCCATCTCTGGGGCCAACGTCCTGACTTTC,CSTKGDAISGANVLTF
few,.,TRBJ2-3,TRBV11-3,TGTGCCAGCAGCACACCAGGGGCCCGCACAGATACGCAGTATTTT,CASSTPGARTDTQYF
few,TRBD1,TRBJ2-7,TRBV6-6,TGTGCCAGCAGCTCATACCCGGACAGGGGTTTCTACGAGCAGTACTTC,CASSSYPDRGFYEQYF
.,TRBD2,TRBJ2-1,TRBV4-1,TGCGCCAGCAGCCTAAGCGGGGGCAGGGACCAGCAGTTCTTC,CASSLSGGRDQQFF
many,.,TRBJ2-1,TRBV2,TGTGCCAGCACCTACCGGCAAGTAAGGTTCTTC,CASTYRQVRFF
few,.,TRBJ1-1,TRBV7-9,TGTGCCAGCAGCTTTGAACAGAATCTTGAAGCTTTCTTT,CASSFEQNLEAFF
.,.,TRBJ1-1,TRBV18,TGTGCCAGCTCACCCGACGTGAACACTGAAGCTTTCTTT,CASSPDVNTEAFF
few,.,TRBJ2-6,TRBV7-9,TGTGCCAGCAGCCCCAGGGGGGACCTCTCTGGGGCCAACGTCCTGACTTTC,CASSPRGDLSGANVLTF
.,.,TRBJ1-2,TRBV6-6,TGTGCCAGCAGTTACTATCGAGGGACCGTTAACTATGGCTACACCTTC,CASSYYRGTVNYGYTF
.,.,TRBJ1-5,TRBV12-3/TRBV12-4,TGTGCCAGCTCGGGTATGGGGACACTTAGCAATCAGCCCCAGCATTTT,CASSGMGTLSNQPQHF
.,.,TRBJ1-5,TRBV2,TGTGCCAGCAGTGAGGAACAGGGAGGGAATCAGCCCCAGCATTTT,CASSEEQGGNQPQHF
few,.,TRBJ1-2,TRBV7-9,TGTGCCAGCACCTCAAGTGACGGGCATGGCTACACCTTC,CASTSSDGHGYTF
.,.,TRBJ1-1,TRBV12-3/TRBV12-4,TGTGCCAGCAGCTGGTTTCGGGTTTATAACACTGAAGCTTTCTTT,CASSWFRVYNTEAFF
.,TRBD1,TRBJ1-2,TRBV28,TGTGCCAGCAGTTCCGGGACAGCTTCCAACTATGGCTGCACCTTC,CASSSGTASNYGCTF
many,TRBD1,TRBJ2-7,TRBV29-1,TGCAGCGTTGGGGCAGGGGGCTACGAGCAGTACTTC,CSVGAGGYEQYF
few,.,TRBJ1-3,TRBV30,TGTGCCTGGAGTGCAGGTGGGGCGGCTGGAAACACCATATATTTT,CAWSAGGAAGNTIYF
.,.,TRBJ2-1,TRBV27,TGTGCCAGCAGTCGACTTACCCCCAACAATGAGCAGTTCTTC,CASSRLTPNNEQFF
.,.,TRBJ1-4,TRBV6-1,TGTGCCAGCAGTTATCCTGGGGACGGGACGGAAAAACTGTTTTTT,CASSYPGDGTEKLFF
few,TRBD1,TRBJ2-5,TRBV12-3/TRBV12-4,TGTGCCAGCAGTTTATCCGTCGCGACAAGCCCAGGGGGCCAGTACTTC,CASSLSVATSPGGQYF
few,.,TRBJ2-3,TRBV12-3/TRBV12-4,TGTGCCAGCAGCCAGACACTTCACGGGGCAGATACGCAGTATTTT,CASSQTLHGADTQYF
many,.,TRBJ2-7,TRBV18,TGTGCCAGCTCACCGGCGGGGACTTCCTACGAGCAGTACTTC,CASSPAGTSYEQYF
.,TRBD1,TRBJ1-1,TRBV7-9,TGTGCCAGCAGCTCAGGACAGGGGGAGAGGCACCGTGAAGCTTTCTTT,CASSSGQGERHREAFF
many,.,TRBJ1-1,TRBV7-2,TGTGCCAGCAGTCAAAAGGGGGACACTGAAGCTTTCTTT,CASSQKGDTEAFF
.,TRBD1,TRBJ1-1,TRBV12-3/TRBV12-4,TGTGCCAGCAGTTTAGAGGGACAGCCTAACACTGAAGCTTTCTTT,CASSLEGQPNTEAFF
.,TRBD2,TRBJ2-1,TRBV20-1,TGCAGTGCTAGAGATGGAGGACTAGCGGGAGGGGAGCAGTTCTTC,CSARDGGLAGGEQFF
few,.,TRBJ2-7,TRBV29-1,TGCAGCGTTCCGGTCTTGGGGGCGACGGGCGAGCAGTACTTC,CSVPVLGATGEQYF